The following is a TCR beta chain sequence with its context. This clonotype was seen only once. What this receptor recognizes is not known. One end of the junction does not line up with germline, which may come from a read error. This sample is drawn from a study of tumor-infiltrating lymphocytes in primary liver carcinoma (dated by TCRdb to the late 2010s). Turning to the overall study: Between late 2015 and early 2016, 4 or 5 patients in China with histopathologically diagnosed primary liver carcinoma had their tumors surgically resected. TCRbeta repertoire sequencing, expression microarrays and whole-exome sequencing were combined in the study across five regions of each liver tumor, with adjacent normal tissue and blood also included. A total of some 35 specimens from 5 patients went through TCRbeta repertoire sequencing, namely 25 tumor regions, 5 adjacent noncancerous liver tissues and 5 peripheral blood samples. Tumors of the five patients were stage T1-T3 N0M0 with maximum diameters of roughly 4.2 to 11 cm. Of the five patients, three men and two women aged 30 to 69 years, four had hepatocellular carcinoma and one had combined HCC and intrahepatic cholangiocarcinoma. Repertoires from technical replicates were highly reproducible, with mean shared-clone rates approximately 0.9 and correlation coefficients above 0.98. Roughly 3.5 to 8 million productive TCRbeta reads were obtained per sample, and no significant difference in read depth was found between tissue types.

Starting from 450 to 500 ng total RNA, TCRbeta-specific cDNA was produced by reverse transcription with a constant-region primer and ProtoScript II reverse transcriptase. Three nested multiplex PCR rounds, following a slightly modified ARM-PCR procedure, were used to build the TCRbeta libraries. Each of the first two PCR rounds ran for around 10 cycles using multiplex TRBV1-TRBV30 forward primers together with a Cbeta reverse primer. Sample barcodes and Illumina adapters were added in a final 25-cycle PCR with Deep VentR polymerase. Before sequencing, amplicons of 200-500 bp were gel-purified using a QIAquick gel extraction kit. An Illumina HiSeq 2500 was used to sequence the TCRbeta amplicons, generating 250-bp paired-end reads. In the authors' own workflow: Trimmomatic v0.33 was used to quality-trim the reads, and FLASH v1.2.11 was used to merge paired reads so that full CDR3 sequences could be recovered. MiGEC v1.2.1b assigned V, D and J germline segments to the rearranged TCRbeta sequences. Clonotype statistics and Shannon-Wiener diversity indices were calculated with VDJtools v1.0.0. To reduce sampling bias, subsequent analyses other than the diversity analysis used only the 250 most abundant clonotypes in each sample. Through fastp at Q25 and MiXCR, TCRdb rebuilt clones from the public reads, retaining in-frame beta chains. One record per CDR3 amino acid sequence lists the most common genes and DNA. It is TCRdb's table, rather than the study itself, that gives the V and J calls and clone size. The sample data list approximately 340,000 distinct CDR3 sequences, and about two thirds of these were observed just once. Roughly 6% of the sample is in the top ten clones.

Blood RNA was extracted from unsorted whole blood with TRIzol reagent; germline DNA came from the DNeasy Blood & Tissue kit. At the time of sampling, the patients were treatment-naive and had chronic HBV infection. Before surgery, roughly 4 milliliters of peripheral blood were collected into K2EDTA tubes. Study-level results and caveats: Repertoire overlap was found to be higher between tumor regions (mean around 35%) than between tumor-adjacent (roughly 17%) or tumor-blood (14%) pairs, consistent with antigen-driven expansion. Because only the TCR beta chain was sequenced and unpaired alpha chains were not captured, true repertoire diversity is likely underestimated. Comparison of CD4+ and CD8+ T cell repertoires was precluded by the use of bulk unsorted samples. A significantly larger repertoire fraction was made up by the top 250 clones in tumors than in blood (p = 0.039). The study included only a few patients, and the authors note findings should be validated in a larger study.

The CDR3 numbers 13 residues from cysteine through phenylalanine. Only CDR3 DNA remains: 39 bases, in frame from the first base. According to the germline V gene, CDR1 reads SGHAT and CDR2 reads FQNNGV. The sequence was obtained from a man in his forties with primary liver carcinoma and hepatitis B virus infection. Sequencing was carried out using peripheral blood. This chain is built from TRBV11-2 and TRBJ2-7; the D gene is unclear. The CDR3 amino acid sequence is: CASSPRVDCEEYF. The nucleotides read TGTGCCAGCAGCCCCCGGGTCGACTGCGAGGAGTACTTC.